Each of the 30 T cell receptor beta chains below was sequenced from the same sample in a study of blood T cell repertoires in COVID-19. Sequencing was performed with immunoSEQ multiplex PCR; in TCRdb, only in-frame clones are kept and a portion is missing. The table lists 84,000 or so clones, approximately 79% of them singletons. The sample comprised peripheral blood. These receptors came from a man aged 65 to 85 with acute or convalescent COVID-19.

The J gene is TRBJ1-4, the V gene TRBV28, with 10 bases that match TRBD1. The J segment lost 6 bases and the V segment lost 2 bases, leaving 3 bases of the junction unmatched. CDR3 size: 15 residues. The germline V gene has CDR1 MDHEN and CDR2 SYDVKM. The DNA for the CDR3 is TGTGCCAGCAGTTTAAGTGGACAGGGGGATGAAAAACTGTTTTTT. It encodes CASSLSGQGDEKLFF.

The V and J genes are TRBV28 and TRBJ2-3, with 11 nucleotides matching TRBD1. CDR3 length: 15 amino acids. V dropped 4 bases and J dropped 1; count of bases not matched to a gene: 1. Per germline, CDR1 MDHEN and CDR2 SYDVKM. The CDR3 sequence is CASSWDRGGTDTQYF. The CDR3 coding sequence is TGTGCCAGCAGTTGGGACAGGGGGGGCACAGATACGCAGTATTTT.

This clone came up a few times. V usage is TRBV7-8 and J usage is TRBJ1-5, with a possible D match to TRBD1 (6 bases). The CDR3 covers 13 residues. Germline V gene sequence: CDR1 SGHVS, CDR2 FQNEAQ. V lost 2 bases and J lost 7, with 9 bases in between. The DNA of the CDR3 is TGTGCCAGCAGCTTACTCCAGGGGCAGCCCCAGCATTTT. Translating gives CASSLLQGQPQHF.

This clone has more than one count but fewer than ten. This chain uses TRBV19 with TRBJ1-2; 9 nucleotides line up with TRBD1. CDR1 and CDR2 (germline): LNHDA, SQIVND (reference sequence). The CDR3 is made up of 14 amino acids. V was clipped by 4 bases and J by 9 bases; unmatched bases: 9. The CDR3 sequence is CASSRRDREMSYTF. The CDR3 DNA is TGTGCCAGTAGTAGGAGGGACAGGGAGATGAGCTACACCTTC. Full variable domain (remainder filled in from reference TRBV19 and TRBJ1-2): DGGITQSPKYLFRKEGQNVTLSCEQNLNHDAMYWYRQDPGQGLRLIYYSQIVNDFQKGDIAEGYSVSREKKESFPLTVTSAQKNPTAFYLCASSRRDREMSYTFGSGTRLTVV.

This clone was observed a few times. The chain combines TRBV27 with TRBJ1-2; D is unresolved. The germline V and J ends were trimmed by 10 bases and 3 bases, with 18 bases remaining between them. The germline V gene encodes CDR1 MNHEY and CDR2 SMNVEV (reference sequence). The CDR3 is made up of 14 amino acids. In DNA form, the CDR3 reads TGTGCCAAATATCCGCGGCCTCACGACTATGGCTACACCTTC. Its translation is CAKYPRPHDYGYTF.

The V and J genes are TRBV7-5 and TRBJ2-7; the D segment call TRBD1 is taken from the table without a DNA check. TRBV7-5 is labeled a pseudogene. The CDR3 totals 16 residues. The DNA of the CDR3 is TGTGTCAGAAGCTTGTTTACAGGTAACACCCGCTACGAGCAGTACGTC. Its protein is CVRSLFTGNTRYEQYV.

This chain links TRBV19 with TRBJ1-2; no definite D call. The V end lost 1 base, the J end lost 4 bases, and 19 bases lay between the germline ends. Germline CDR1 reads LNHDA; CDR2 reads SQIVND (reference sequence). There are 17 residues in the CDR3. The CDR3 DNA sequence: TGTGCCAGTAGTATAGGCCCCCCCCTAAGTGGGCCCTATGGCTACACCTTC. It specifies CASSIGPPLSGPYGYTF.

The gene calls are TRBV4-1 and TRBJ2-1, with 9 bases identical to TRBD2. The V gene end was trimmed by 0 bases and the J gene end by 3 bases; junction bases not matched to a gene: 3. The CDR3 covers 16 residues. CDR1 is MGHRA, CDR2 YSYEKL, per germline. CDR3 nucleotides: TGCGCCAGCAGCCAAGAGTGGCGGGGGGGCTACAATGAGCAGTTCTTC. Its translation is CASSQEWRGGYNEQFF.

J is TRBJ1-2 and V is TRBV6-5; TRBD1 matches at 9 bases. V shed 7 bases and J 4 bases; nucleotides not matched to a gene: 10. The CDR3 contains 15 residues. From germline, CDR1 is MNHEY and CDR2 SVGAGI. The CDR3 reads CASTRTGGFGYGYTF. The CDR3 DNA is TGTGCCAGCACACGAACAGGGGGCTTCGGCTATGGCTACACCTTC.

This rearrangement joins TRBV21-1 to TRBJ1-4; TRBD1 is the table's D call, not checked against the DNA. TRBV21-1 has pseudogene status. CDR3 length: 14 residues. CDR3 sequence: CASTSRGESEKLFF. The CDR3 coding sequence is TGTGCCAGCACATCCAGGGGAGAGAGTGAAAAACTGTTTTTT.

The chain recombines TRBV7-9 with TRBJ1-6; tentative D call: TRBD1 (5 bases). V lost 1 base to trimming and J lost 7 bases, with 11 bases between them. CDR1 and CDR2 from the germline V gene are SEHNR and FQNEAQ (reference sequence). The CDR3 has 15 residues. CDR3 sequence reads: CASSLVPGENSPLHF. DNA for the CDR3: TGTGCCAGCAGCTTAGTTCCGGGGGAGAATTCACCCCTCCACTTT.

CDR3 sequence (DNA): TGTGCCACCAGCAGAGATCTGACAGGACTAGGGGACACCATATATTTT. Encoded protein: CATSRDLTGLGDTIYF. This chain uses TRBV15 with TRBJ1-3; D possibly corresponds to TRBD1 (6 bases). Looked up from germline, CDR1 is LNHNV and CDR2 is YYDKDF (reference sequence). Trimming cost V 0 bases and J 8 bases, with 17 bases left between them. The CDR3 has 16 residues.

The CDR3 sequence: CASRPRTRQSTDTQYF. DNA for the CDR3: TGTGCCAGCAGGCCTCGGACTAGACAGAGCACAGATACGCAGTATTTT. The chain couples TRBV7-2 to TRBJ2-3; 7 bases align to TRBD2. This CDR3 contains 16 residues. The V segment lost 6 bases and the J segment 0 bases; nucleotides outside the gene matches: 9. Germline assignment: CDR1 SGHTA and CDR2 FQGNSA.

This chain joins TRBV6-2 or TRBV6-3 and TRBJ2-7, with 7 positions matching TRBD2. This CDR3 comprises 16 residues. Germline V gene sequence: CDR1 MNHEY, CDR2 SVGEGT. J was trimmed by 3 bases and V by 0 bases; bases with no gene match: 8. In DNA, the CDR3 is TGTGCCAGCAGTTACTCGATAAGCGGGGACCTCTACGAGCAGTACGTC. Protein product: CASSYSISGDLYEQYV.

The chain combines TRBV28 with TRBJ1-2, with TRBD1 matching 11 bases. Trimming cost V 3 bases and J 6 bases; bases outside gene matches: 6. Per germline, CDR1 MDHEN and CDR2 SYDVKM. This CDR3 is built from 15 residues. Here the CDR3 DNA reads TGTGCCAGCAGTTTGAGGACAGGGGGCTGGGATGGCTACACCTTC. The encoded protein is CASSLRTGGWDGYTF.

V usage is TRBV19 and J usage is TRBJ1-5; a weak D match, TRBD1 (5 bases). Trimming took off 4 bases at V and 2 bases at J, with 12 bases between the two ends. In germline, CDR1 is LNHDA, CDR2 SQIVND (reference sequence). The CDR3 is 15 amino acids. CDR3 coding DNA: TGTGCCAGTAGTACGGAGGGGACGGGCAATCAGCCCCAGCATTTT. Its protein is CASSTEGTGNQPQHF.

In the case of this clone: Other DNA variants within this sample encode the same CDR3. The chain has TRBV6-1 and TRBJ2-2; the match to TRBD2 covers 7 bases. V gave up 2 bases and J gave up 5 bases; unmatched junction bases: 2. Germline-derived CDR1 and CDR2 are MNHNS and SASEGT. The CDR3 contains 14 residues. In DNA, the CDR3 is TGTGCCAGCAGTGAATCGCGGGGGACCGGGGAGCTGTTTTTT. Its translation: CASSESRGTGELFF.

This rearrangement joins TRBV19 to TRBJ2-2; 13 nucleotides align to TRBD2. Per the germline V gene, CDR1 is LNHDA and CDR2 is SQIVND (reference sequence). The V and J ends lost 8 bases and 6 bases, in that order; junction bases with no gene match: 6. The CDR3 is made up of 15 amino acids. CDR3 DNA sequence: TGTGCCAGTTCTCCGGGACTAGCGGGGCCCGGGGAGCTGTTTTTT. As protein: CASSPGLAGPGELFF.

The chain employs TRBV28 and TRBJ2-3; 8 positions match TRBD2. With V trimmed by 8 bases and J by 1 base, 5 bases remained unmatched. CDR3 size: 14 residues. The germline CDR1 and CDR2 sequences are MDHEN and SYDVKM. The DNA for the CDR3 is TGTGCCAGCGGAGGCGGGGGGCGCACAGATACGCAGTATTTT. Residues: CASGGGGRTDTQYF.

This clone was seen more than once but under ten times. The gene calls are TRBV4-1 and TRBJ1-2, with 7 nucleotides matching TRBD1. In germline, CDR1 is MGHRA, CDR2 YSYEKL. The V and J ends lost 0 bases and 4 bases, in that order; junction bases with no gene match: 2. This CDR3 spans 14 amino acids. The CDR3 nucleotides are TGCGCCAGCAGCCAAGAGGGGACAGCCTATGGCTACACCTTC. Translation gives CASSQEGTAYGYTF.

The CDR3 DNA reads as TGTGCCAGTAGTATCGCTATCTCTGGGGCCAACGTCCTGACTTTC. Translating gives CASSIAISGANVLTF. The gene calls are TRBV19 and TRBJ2-6; D ambiguous. CDR1 is LNHDA, CDR2 SQIVND, per germline (reference sequence). CDR3 length: 15 residues. Trimming took 3 bases from V and 0 from J, leaving 6 bases between them.

This clone has just a few counts. The J gene is TRBJ2-7, the V gene TRBV5-1; TRBD1 matches 7 bases. Germline CDR1 SGHRS, CDR2 YFSETQ. V lost 6 bases to trimming and J lost 3 bases; unmatched junction nucleotides: 12. There are 15 residues in the CDR3. This chain's CDR3 is CASTFRQGKRYEQYV. DNA of the CDR3: TGCGCCAGCACCTTCCGACAGGGTAAACGCTACGAGCAGTACGTC.

This clone was picked up a small number of times. The V call is TRBV3-1 (or the pseudogene TRBV3-2), the J call TRBJ2-7; D is perhaps TRBD1 (5 bases). This CDR3 region has 12 residues. Trimming removed 0 bases from V and 8 bases from J, with 8 bases in between. The germline V gene encodes CDR1 LGHDT and CDR2 YNNKEL (reference sequence). The CDR3 sequence: CASSQDPGKQYF. The CDR3 nucleotides read TGTGCCAGCAGCCAAGATCCAGGGAAGCAGTACTTC.

The V call is TRBV10-3, the J call TRBJ1-1; the match to TRBD1 covers 8 bases. Trimming took 0 bases from V and 7 from J; bases not matched to a gene: 4. Per the germline V gene, CDR1 is ENHRY and CDR2 is SYGVKD. CDR3 length equals 14 residues. CDR3 loop: CAISESRGQDEAFF. The CDR3 DNA sequence: TGTGCCATCAGTGAGTCCCGGGGACAGGATGAAGCTTTCTTT.

The chain employs TRBV19 and TRBJ1-5; D might be TRBD1 (5 bases). The V end lost 4 bases, the J end lost 6 bases, and 13 bases lay between the germline ends. CDR1 and CDR2 (germline): LNHDA, SQIVND (reference sequence). The CDR3 is 14 residues long. The CDR3 is CASSSGRGGQPQHF. The CDR3 coding sequence is TGTGCCAGTAGTAGTGGTCGGGGGGGTCAGCCCCAGCATTTT.

The rearrangement joins TRBV3-1 (or the pseudogene TRBV3-2) to TRBJ1-1; D is uncertain. In germline, CDR1 is LGHDT, CDR2 YNNKEL (reference sequence). Trimming removed 1 base at V and 1 base at J, with 4 bases between. CDR3 length: 13 residues. The CDR3 loop is CASSQVRNTEAFF. DNA of the CDR3: TGTGCCAGCAGCCAAGTGAGGAACACTGAAGCTTTCTTT.

The chain is built from TRBV2 and TRBJ2-3; the match to TRBD2 covers 7 bases. CDR1 and CDR2 (germline): SNHLY, FYNNEI. This CDR3 spans 17 amino acids. Trimming at V came to 2 bases and at J to 0 bases, leaving 8 bases not matched to a gene. In DNA, the CDR3 is TGTGCCAGCAGTGAAACTCCTAGCGGAACTAGCACAGATACGCAGTATTTT. It specifies CASSETPSGTSTDTQYF.

This clone is a singleton in its sample. This chain uses TRBV18 with TRBJ2-7, with TRBD1 matching 8 bases. The CDR3 is 15 residues long. CDR1 is KGHSH and CDR2 is LQKENI in the germline V gene. J was trimmed by 2 bases and V by 6 bases; bases with no gene match: 9. The CDR3 region is CASSPSTGAPYEQYV. CDR3 nucleotide sequence: TGTGCCAGCTCCCCCTCGACAGGGGCCCCCTACGAGCAGTACGTC.

The chain is built from TRBV3-1 (or the pseudogene TRBV3-2) and TRBJ2-1; 11 nucleotides agree with TRBD2. The J segment lost 6 bases and the V segment lost 5 bases, leaving 6 bases of the junction unmatched. Germline V gives CDR1 LGHDT, CDR2 YNNKEL (reference sequence). The CDR3 has 15 amino acids. CDR3 sequence (DNA): TGTGCCAGCAGCAATAGCGGGGGGGCCTTCAATGAGCAGTTCTTC. Translated, it gives CASSNSGGAFNEQFF.

A remark on this clone: This sample includes further DNA sequences coding for the same CDR3. The chain uses TRBV18 and TRBJ2-5; no clear D. Germline CDR1 reads KGHSH; CDR2 reads LQKENI. With 3 bases removed from V and 2 bases from J, the gap between germline ends came to 7 bases. This CDR3 is built from 13 residues. This CDR3 is CASSPLQQETQYF. The CDR3 DNA follows: TGTGCCAGCTCACCTCTACAGCAAGAGACCCAGTACTTC.